This passage covers 17 T cell receptor beta chains from one sample sequenced in a study of PD-1 blockade in classical Hodgkin lymphoma. The patients all showed relapse after autologous stem cell transplantation, while their brentuximab vedotin exposure varied. The method was immunoSEQ multiplex PCR; TCRdb's version includes in-frame clones alone and lacks a portion of them. The table has 42,000 or so clones, 70% to 90% seen once. This sample comprised peripheral blood mononuclear cells (PBMCs), obtained before the second cycle of nivolumab. Source of these receptors: a human donor with classical Hodgkin lymphoma.

The rearrangement uses TRBV27 and TRBJ2-7; perhaps TRBD2 as D (5 bases). Germline CDR1 and CDR2: MNHEY and SMNVEV (reference sequence). The CDR3 is 10 amino acids. Between the trimmed V and J ends, which lost 8 bases and 6 bases, there was a span of 8 bases. In nucleotides, the CDR3 is TGTGCCAGCGGCCGGGGCGAGCAGTACTTC. The encoded protein is CASGRGEQYF.

The chain recombines TRBV6-5 with TRBJ2-6; tentative D call: TRBD1 (6 bases). V gave up 2 bases and J gave up 0 bases, with 8 bases separating them. The CDR3 has 16 amino acids. Germline lookup yields CDR1 MNHEY and CDR2 SVGAGI. CDR3 region: CASSYRTVSGANVLTF. Here the CDR3 DNA reads TGTGCCAGCAGTTACCGGACAGTCTCTGGGGCCAACGTCCTGACTTTC.

Of note for this clone: The junction and the germline gene differ at one end; a read error may be behind it. The chain combines TRBV19 with TRBJ2-7; D is possibly TRBD1 (6 bases). Germline loops: CDR1 LNHDA, CDR2 SQIVND (reference sequence). The CDR3 extends over 15 amino acids. CDR3 DNA sequence: TGTGCCAGTAGTGTAGAAACAGGGAGAATCCACGAGCAGTACTTC. Its translation is CASSVETGRIHEQYF.

The chain is built from TRBV6-6 and TRBJ2-3, with TRBD1 matching over 9 bases. CDR1 MNHNY and CDR2 SVGAGI come from the germline V gene (reference sequence). With 6 bases clipped from V and 0 bases from J, the junction kept 4 bases outside the gene matches. The CDR3 has 15 residues. This CDR3 reads CASRPGTGSTDTQYF. CDR3 in DNA: TGTGCCAGCAGACCAGGGACAGGGAGCACAGATACGCAGTATTTT.

The V call is TRBV13, the J call TRBJ1-1; D gene uncertain. The CDR3 has 13 residues. With 3 bases removed from V and 11 bases from J, the gap between germline ends came to 16 bases. Germline V CDR1 and CDR2: PRHDT, FYEKMQ (reference sequence). For the CDR3, the DNA is TGTGCCAGCAGCTTGAAAACCGACTGGTGGGCTTTCTTT. Protein sequence: CASSLKTDWWAFF.

This clone showed up just a few times. The V call is TRBV4-2, the J call TRBJ2-4, with 7 bases lining up with TRBD1. Germline CDR1 is LGHNA and CDR2 is YNFKEQ. V lost 8 bases and J lost 11; bases outside the gene matches: 9. This CDR3 comprises 12 residues. CDR3 in amino acids: CASAGTANFQYF. CDR3 DNA: TGTGCCAGCGCCGGGACAGCTAATTTTCAGTACTTC.

The chain has TRBV27 and TRBJ1-1; D gene uncertain. The V end was cut by 1 base, the J end by 2 bases, with 5 bases between. The CDR3 covers 13 residues. The V gene's germline CDR1 is MNHEY and CDR2 SMNVEV (reference sequence). CDR3 sequence (DNA): TGTGCCAGCAGTTTATTTAAAAACACTGAAGCTTTCTTT. Translation gives CASSLFKNTEAFF.

This chain connects TRBV7-8 to TRBJ2-7; a possible D gene is TRBD2 (5 bases). V shed 5 bases and J shed 5 bases, with 13 bases lying between them. CDR1 and CDR2 from the germline V gene are SGHVS and FQNEAQ. The CDR3 runs 13 residues. The CDR3 sequence is CASSPPRRDEQYF. CDR3 nucleotide sequence: TGTGCCAGCAGCCCACCCCGGCGGGACGAGCAGTACTTC.

This clone came up once. This chain connects TRBV6-4 to TRBJ2-3; 11 nucleotides line up with TRBD1. V gave up 3 bases and J gave up 2 bases; unmatched junction bases: 1. The CDR3 length is 15 residues. CDR1 is MRHNA, CDR2 SNTAGT, per germline. Here the CDR3 DNA reads TGTGCCAGCAGTGAGGGACAGGGGGACACAGATACGCAGTATTTT. This sequence encodes CASSEGQGDTDTQYF.

This clone is a singleton in its sample. This chain connects TRBV5-4 to TRBJ1-3; D perhaps matches TRBD1 (6 bases). The CDR3 runs to 19 residues. V gave up 4 bases and J gave up 3 bases, with 26 bases separating them. CDR1 and CDR2 from the germline V gene are SGHNT and YYREEE (reference sequence). CDR3 loop: CASSTGAGKMEALGNTIYF. The CDR3 DNA reads as TGTGCCAGCAGCACGGGGGCAGGGAAGATGGAAGCACTTGGAAACACCATATATTTT.

V usage is TRBV14 and J usage is TRBJ2-5; 9 bases match TRBD2. The V and J ends lost 3 bases and 5 bases, in that order; junction bases with no gene match: 7. Germline assignment: CDR1 SGHDN and CDR2 FVKESK. The CDR3 runs 15 residues. CDR3 protein: CASSQAGLARETQYF. The CDR3 region has the DNA TGTGCCAGCAGCCAGGCCGGACTAGCGCGGGAGACCCAGTACTTC.

The J gene is TRBJ2-7, the V gene TRBV23-1, with a possible D match to TRBD2 (6 bases). TRBV23-1 is identified as an open reading frame with a role that is uncertain. With 0 bases removed from V and 4 bases from J, the gap between germline ends came to 13 bases. This CDR3 region has 15 residues. CDR3 nucleotides: TGCGCCAGCAGTCAATCGATACTAGCAGGGTACGAGCAGTACTTC. Its translation: CASSQSILAGYEQYF.

The chain is built from TRBV7-9 and TRBJ1-2; D ambiguous. The CDR3 is 15 residues long. V was clipped by 1 base and J by 1 base, with 10 bases between them. Germline V lookup: CDR1 SEHNR, CDR2 FQNEAQ (reference sequence). CDR3 sequence: CASSLEQPHNYGYTF. CDR3 DNA: TGTGCCAGCAGCTTAGAACAGCCGCATAACTATGGCTACACCTTC. Filled out from reference TRBV7-9 and TRBJ1-2, the complete variable domain reads DTGVSQNPRHKITKRGQNVTFRCDPISEHNRLYWYRQTLGQGPEFLTYFQNEAQLEKSRLLSDRFSAERPKGSFSTLEIQRTEQGDSAMYLCASSLEQPHNYGYTFGSGTRLTVV.

V gene TRBV27 combines with J gene TRBJ2-1, with D perhaps assigned TRBD1 or TRBD2 (5 bases each). Germline loops: CDR1 MNHEY, CDR2 SMNVEV (reference sequence). This CDR3 has 15 amino acids. Trimming left V 2 bases short and J 8 bases short, with 16 bases between. CDR3 sequence: CASSLKGRGGDEQFF. The CDR3 DNA reads TGTGCCAGCAGTTTAAAGGGGCGTGGGGGTGATGAGCAGTTCTTC.

J is TRBJ2-1 and V is TRBV5-4, with 15 nucleotides matching TRBD2. V shed 6 bases, J shed 10 bases, and the junction held 14 bases outside the gene matches. CDR1 and CDR2 from the germline V gene are SGHNT and YYREEE (reference sequence). The CDR3 runs to 17 residues. The CDR3 here is CASNPREGLAGGPEQFF. As DNA, the CDR3 is TGTGCCAGCAACCCTAGAGAAGGACTAGCGGGAGGGCCGGAGCAGTTCTTC.

The rearrangement uses TRBV6-6 and TRBJ1-6; D gene uncertain. Trimming pared 1 base from V and 8 bases from J, leaving 9 bases between. Germline V gives CDR1 MNHNY, CDR2 SVGAGI (reference sequence). The CDR3 has 14 residues. The CDR3 sequence is CASSYLRQDSPLHF. Here the CDR3 DNA reads TGTGCCAGCAGTTACTTGAGACAAGATTCACCCCTCCACTTT.

The chain is built from TRBV18 and TRBJ2-1; D is unresolved. The CDR3 has 14 amino acids. CDR1 and CDR2 from the germline V gene are KGHSH and LQKENI. Trimming stripped 3 bases from V and 4 bases from J, with 10 bases between. The DNA for the CDR3 is TGTGCCAGCTCACCGAGAAAGGCTTACAATGAGCAGTTCTTC. It encodes CASSPRKAYNEQFF.